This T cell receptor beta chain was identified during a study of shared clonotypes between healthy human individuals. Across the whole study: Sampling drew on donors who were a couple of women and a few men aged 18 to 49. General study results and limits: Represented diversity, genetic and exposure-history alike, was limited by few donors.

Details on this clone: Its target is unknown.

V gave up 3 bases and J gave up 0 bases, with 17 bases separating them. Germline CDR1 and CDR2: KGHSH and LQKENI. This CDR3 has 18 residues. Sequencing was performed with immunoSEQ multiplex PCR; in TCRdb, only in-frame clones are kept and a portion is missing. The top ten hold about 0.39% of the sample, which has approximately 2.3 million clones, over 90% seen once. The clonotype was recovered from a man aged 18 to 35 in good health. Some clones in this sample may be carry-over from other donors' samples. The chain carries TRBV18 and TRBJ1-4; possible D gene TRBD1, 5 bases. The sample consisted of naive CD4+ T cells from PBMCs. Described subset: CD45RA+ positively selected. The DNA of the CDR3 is TGTGCCAGCTCACCGGCGGGACCTTCGATTGCAACTAATGAAAAACTGTTTTTT. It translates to CASSPAGPSIATNEKLFF.